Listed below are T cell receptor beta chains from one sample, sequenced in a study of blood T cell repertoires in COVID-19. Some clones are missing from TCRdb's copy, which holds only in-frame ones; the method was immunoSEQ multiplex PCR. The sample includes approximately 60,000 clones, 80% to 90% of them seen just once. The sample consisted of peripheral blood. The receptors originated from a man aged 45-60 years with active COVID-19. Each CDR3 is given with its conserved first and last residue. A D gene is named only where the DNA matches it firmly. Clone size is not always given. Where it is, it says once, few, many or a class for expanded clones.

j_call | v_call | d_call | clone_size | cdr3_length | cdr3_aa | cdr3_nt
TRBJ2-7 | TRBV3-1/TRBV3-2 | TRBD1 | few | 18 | CASSQEAIGRTGWFEQYF | TGTGCCAGCAGCCAAGAAGCTATAGGGCGGACAGGGTGGTTCGAGCAGTACTTC
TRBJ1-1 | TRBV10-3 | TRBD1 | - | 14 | CAITTDRANTEAFF | TGTGCCATCACCACGGACAGGGCGAACACTGAAGCTTTCTTT
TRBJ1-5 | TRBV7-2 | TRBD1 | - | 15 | CASSGTGGGNQPQHF | TGTGCCAGCAGCGGGACAGGGGGCGGCAATCAGCCCCAGCATTTT
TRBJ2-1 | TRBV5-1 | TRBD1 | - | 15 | CASMEQGTVYNEQFF | TGCGCCAGCATGGAACAGGGGACCGTATACAATGAGCAGTTCTTC
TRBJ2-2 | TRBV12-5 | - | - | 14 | CASGLSGLTGELFF | TGTGCTAGTGGTTTGTCAGGGCTCACCGGGGAGCTGTTTTTT
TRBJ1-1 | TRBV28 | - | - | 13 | CASSSPGGTEAFF | TGTGCCAGCAGTTCCCCCGGCGGGACTGAAGCTTTCTTT
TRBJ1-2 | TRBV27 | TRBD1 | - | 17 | CASSLLPPGQGVYGYTF | TGTGCCAGCAGTTTATTACCGCCGGGACAGGGGGTTTATGGCTACACCTTC
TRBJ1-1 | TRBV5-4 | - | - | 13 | CASSLVGVTEAFF | TGTGCCAGCAGCTTGGTGGGAGTCACTGAAGCTTTCTTT
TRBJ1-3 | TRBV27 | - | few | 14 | CASRLQGTGNTIYF | TGTGCCAGCAGACTACAGGGTACTGGAAACACCATATATTTT
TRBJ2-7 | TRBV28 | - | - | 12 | CASSRGPYEQYF | TGTGCCAGCAGCAGGGGCCCCTACGAGCAGTACTTC
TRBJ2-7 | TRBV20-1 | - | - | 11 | CSASTADEQYF | TGCAGTGCTAGTACGGCGGATGAGCAGTACTTC
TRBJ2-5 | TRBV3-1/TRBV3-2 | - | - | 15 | CASSRRPTGEETQYF | TGTGCCAGCAGCCGCAGACCCACAGGAGAAGAGACCCAGTACTTC
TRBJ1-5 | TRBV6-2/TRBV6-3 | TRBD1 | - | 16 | CASSGTGGGNNQPQHF | TGTGCCAGCAGCGGGACAGGGGGTGGGAACAATCAGCCCCAGCATTTT
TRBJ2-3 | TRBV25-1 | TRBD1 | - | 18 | CASSESPRTGSIGDTQYF | TGTGCCAGCAGTGAATCCCCCAGGACAGGGTCTATCGGAGATACGCAGTATTTT
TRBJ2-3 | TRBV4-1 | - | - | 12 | CASSTEADTQYF | TGCGCCAGCAGCACGGAGGCAGATACGCAGTATTTT
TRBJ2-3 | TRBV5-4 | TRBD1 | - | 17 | CASTDHKRTGGTDTQYF | TGTGCCAGCACCGACCACAAAAGGACAGGGGGCACAGATACGCAGTATTTT
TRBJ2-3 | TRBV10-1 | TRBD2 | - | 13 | CASSRTSPDTQYF | TGCGCCAGCAGTCGGACTAGCCCAGATACGCAGTATTTT
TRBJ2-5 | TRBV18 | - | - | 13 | CASSPDSAKTQYF | TGTGCCAGCTCACCAGACAGCGCCAAGACCCAGTACTTC
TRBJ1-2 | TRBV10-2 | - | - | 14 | CASSEQGTNYGYTF | TGCGCCAGCAGTGAACAGGGAACTAACTATGGCTACACCTTC
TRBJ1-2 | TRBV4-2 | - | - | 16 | CASSQEGLTTTYGYTF | TGTGCCAGCAGCCAAGAGGGCCTGACTACCACCTATGGCTACACCTTC
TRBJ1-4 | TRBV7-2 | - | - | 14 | CASSLVRRGQKLFF | TGTGCCAGCAGCTTAGTGCGGCGGGGGCAAAAACTGTTTTTT
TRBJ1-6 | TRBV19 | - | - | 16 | CASSISAIGGRSPLHF | TGTGCCAGTAGTATCTCGGCGATTGGGGGCCGCTCACCCCTCCACTTT
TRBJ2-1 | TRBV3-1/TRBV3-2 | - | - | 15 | CASSHHVGSYNEQFF | TGTGCCAGCAGCCACCACGTCGGTTCCTACAATGAGCAGTTCTTC
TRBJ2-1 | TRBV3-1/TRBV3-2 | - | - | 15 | CASSQGSWFGNEQFF | TGTGCCAGCAGCCAAGGGTCTTGGTTCGGCAATGAGCAGTTCTTC
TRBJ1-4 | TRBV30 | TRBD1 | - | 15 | CAWSVGGQYNEKLFF | TGTGCCTGGAGTGTCGGGGGACAGTATAATGAAAAACTGTTTTTT
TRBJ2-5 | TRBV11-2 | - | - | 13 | CASSLEIQETQYF | TGTGCCAGCAGCTTAGAAATACAAGAGACCCAGTACTTC
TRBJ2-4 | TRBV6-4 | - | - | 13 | CASAREWGDIQYF | TGTGCCAGCGCAAGGGAGTGGGGGGACATTCAGTACTTC
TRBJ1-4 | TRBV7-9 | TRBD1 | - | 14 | CASRRTGEGEKLFF | TGTGCCAGCAGACGGACAGGGGAGGGTGAAAAACTGTTTTTT
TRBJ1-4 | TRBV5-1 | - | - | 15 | CASSSRGAANEKLFF | TGCGCCAGCAGCTCGCGGGGCGCGGCTAATGAAAAACTGTTTTTT
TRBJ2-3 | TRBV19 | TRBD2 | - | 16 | CASSIGEGGPTDTQYF | TGTGCCAGTAGTATCGGGGAGGGAGGACCCACAGATACGCAGTATTTT
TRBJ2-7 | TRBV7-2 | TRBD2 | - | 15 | CASSPFSGRPYEQYF | TGTGCCAGCAGCCCCTTTAGCGGGAGGCCCTACGAGCAGTACTTC
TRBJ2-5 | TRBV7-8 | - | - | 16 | CASSRAPQALGETQYF | TGTGCCAGCAGCCGCGCCCCGCAGGCTTTAGGAGAGACCCAGTACTTC
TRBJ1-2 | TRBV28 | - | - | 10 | CASRGEGYTF | TGTGCCAGCAGGGGAGAAGGCTACACCTTC
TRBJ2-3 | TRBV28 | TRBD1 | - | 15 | CASSWLDRASDTQYF | TGTGCCAGCAGCTGGCTGGACAGGGCATCAGATACGCAGTATTTT
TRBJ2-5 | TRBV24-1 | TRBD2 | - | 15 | CATSALAGGGETQYF | TGTGCCACCAGTGCATTAGCGGGGGGCGGGGAGACCCAGTACTTC
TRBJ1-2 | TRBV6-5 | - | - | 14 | CASSYEAGSYGYTF | TGTGCCAGCAGTTACGAGGCCGGATCCTATGGCTACACCTTC
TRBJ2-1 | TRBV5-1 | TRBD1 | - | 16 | CASSFGQASSYNEQFF | TGCGCCAGCAGCTTCGGACAGGCAAGCTCCTACAATGAGCAGTTCTTC
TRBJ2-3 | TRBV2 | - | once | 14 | CASTPGMFTDTQYF | TGTGCCAGCACTCCCGGGATGTTCACAGATACGCAGTATTTT
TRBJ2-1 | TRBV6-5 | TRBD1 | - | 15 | CATLGRDRVENEQFF | TGTGCCACCCTGGGCCGAGACAGGGTCGAGAATGAGCAGTTCTTC
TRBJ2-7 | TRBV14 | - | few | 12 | CASSPANYEQYF | TGTGCCAGCAGCCCCGCTAACTACGAGCAGTACTTC
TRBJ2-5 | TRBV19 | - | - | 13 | CASSIDRQETQYF | TGTGCCAGTAGTATCGACAGACAAGAGACCCAGTACTTC
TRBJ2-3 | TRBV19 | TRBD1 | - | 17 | CASSPGPGQGSTDTQYF | TGTGCCAGTAGTCCCGGACCCGGACAGGGCAGCACAGATACGCAGTATTTT
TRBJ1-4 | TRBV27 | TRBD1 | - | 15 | CASSSSGTGEEKLFF | TGTGCCAGCAGTTCCTCGGGGACAGGGGAGGAAAAACTGTTTTTT
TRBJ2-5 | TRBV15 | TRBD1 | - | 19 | CATSRPFSMGTGLQETQYF | TGTGCCACCAGCAGACCATTTTCGATGGGGACAGGGTTACAAGAGACCCAGTACTTC
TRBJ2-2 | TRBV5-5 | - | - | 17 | CASSWEGSAGSTGELFF | TGTGCCAGCAGCTGGGAAGGATCGGCGGGAAGCACCGGGGAGCTGTTTTTT
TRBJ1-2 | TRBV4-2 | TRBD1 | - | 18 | CASSQDLRPTGGNYGYTF | TGTGCCAGCAGCCAAGACTTGAGGCCAACAGGGGGCAACTATGGCTACACCTTC
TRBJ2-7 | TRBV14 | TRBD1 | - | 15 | CASSPTGQGAYEQYF | TGTGCCAGCAGCCCGACGGGACAGGGGGCGTACGAGCAGTACTTC
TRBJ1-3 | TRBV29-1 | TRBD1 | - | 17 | CSLTIGTVYHTGDTIYF | TGCAGCCTCACAATCGGGACAGTGTACCATACCGGAGACACCATATATTTT
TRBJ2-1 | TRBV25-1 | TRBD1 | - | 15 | CASSDDRGAYNEQFF | TGTGCCAGCAGTGACGACAGGGGGGCCTACAATGAGCAGTTCTTC
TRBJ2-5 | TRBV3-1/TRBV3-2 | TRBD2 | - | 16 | CASSQDPAGVGETQYF | TGTGCCAGCAGCCAAGATCCAGCGGGAGTGGGCGAGACCCAGTACTTC
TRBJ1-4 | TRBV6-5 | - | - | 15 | CASSPRTADGEKLFF | TGTGCCAGCAGTCCCCGGACAGCAGATGGTGAAAAACTGTTTTTT
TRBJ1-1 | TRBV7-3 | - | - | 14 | CASSGSGGHTEAFF | TGTGCCAGCAGCGGTTCGGGAGGTCACACTGAAGCTTTCTTT
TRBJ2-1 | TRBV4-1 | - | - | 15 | CASSQDRRSYNEQFF | TGCGCCAGCAGCCAAGATCGACGGAGCTACAATGAGCAGTTCTTC
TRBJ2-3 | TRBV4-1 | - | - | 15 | CASSQGRGNTDTQYF | TGCGCCAGCAGCCAAGGACGGGGGAACACAGATACGCAGTATTTT
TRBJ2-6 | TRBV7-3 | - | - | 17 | CASSPQVRDSGANVLTF | TGTGCCAGCAGCCCTCAGGTACGGGACTCTGGGGCCAACGTCCTGACTTTC
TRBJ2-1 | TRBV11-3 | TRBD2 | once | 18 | CASSLRLAGDSGGDEQFF | TGTGCCAGCAGCTTGCGTCTAGCGGGAGATTCCGGGGGAGATGAGCAGTTCTTC
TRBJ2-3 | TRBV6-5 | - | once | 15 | CASSYSPERPDTQYF | TGTGCCAGCAGTTACTCGCCGGAGCGGCCAGATACGCAGTATTTT
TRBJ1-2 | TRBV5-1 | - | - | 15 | CASSLGAGRNYGYTF | TGCGCCAGCAGCTTGGGTGCGGGAAGAAACTATGGCTACACCTTC
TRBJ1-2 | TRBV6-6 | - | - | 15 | CASSYGGVMDYGYTF | TGTGCCAGCAGTTACGGGGGGGTAATGGACTATGGCTACACCTTC